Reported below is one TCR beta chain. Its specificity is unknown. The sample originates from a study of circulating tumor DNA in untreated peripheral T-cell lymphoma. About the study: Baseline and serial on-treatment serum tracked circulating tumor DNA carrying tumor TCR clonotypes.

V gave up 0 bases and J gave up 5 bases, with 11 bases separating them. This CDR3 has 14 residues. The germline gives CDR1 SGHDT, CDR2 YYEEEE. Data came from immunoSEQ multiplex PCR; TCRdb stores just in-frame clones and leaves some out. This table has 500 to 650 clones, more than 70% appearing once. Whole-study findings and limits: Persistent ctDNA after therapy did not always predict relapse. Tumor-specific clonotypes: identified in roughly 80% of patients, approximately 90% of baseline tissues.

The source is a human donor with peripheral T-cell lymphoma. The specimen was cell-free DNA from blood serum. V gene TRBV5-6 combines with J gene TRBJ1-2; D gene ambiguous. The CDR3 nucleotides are TGTGCCAGCAGCTTGGGGGCGGGATGGTATGGCTACACCTTC. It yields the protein CASSLGAGWYGYTF.